This T cell receptor beta chain was recorded in a study of shared clonotypes between healthy human individuals. On the study more broadly: Donors consisted of two women and a few men between 18 and 49.

This CDR3 has 15 residues. V lost 4 bases to trimming and J lost 5 bases, with 16 bases between them. Per germline, CDR1 SGHNT and CDR2 YYREEE (reference sequence). This was a deep-level run. The assay was immunoSEQ multiplex PCR, and TCRdb's table has in-frame clones only and misses some. This repertoire shows over a million clones, roughly 96% found once; its top ten account for approximately 1.1%. This chain uses TRBV5-4 with TRBJ2-1; D call uncertain. This TCR was sampled from a man aged 25-40 years in good health. Sequencing was done on a sample of naive CD4+ T cells sorted from blood. Subset given: CD45RA+ positively selected. The CDR3 protein is CASSPDLEANNEQFF. CDR3 DNA sequence: TGTGCCAGCAGCCCCGACCTGGAAGCAAACAATGAGCAGTTCTTC. The complete variable domain, with remaining parts taken from reference TRBV5-4 and TRBJ2-1, reads ETGVTQSPTHLIKTRGQQVTLRCSSQSGHNTVSWYQQALGQGPQFIFQYYREEENGRGNFPPRFSGLQFPNYSSELNVNALELDDSALYLCASSPDLEANNEQFFGPGTRLTVL.